The clone carrying this T cell receptor beta chain has a count of ten or more. Its antigen is not known. Lactation, pregnancy, other autoimmune disease or uncontrolled infection led to exclusion of patients. Amplification of TCR beta CDR3 regions was performed using RNA transcripts as template. During a first-round RT-PCR of the TCR CDR3, the HTBI primer set was used. TCRdb analysed the multiplex PCR reads with MiXCR anew, one entry per CDR3 protein. The table records a few hundred thousand distinct CDR3 sequences, around 15% of them present only once. This sample is drawn from a study of T cells in Graves' hyperthyroidism and ophthalmopathy. Study-level findings and limits: Using 13 V-J features, a model discriminated ophthalmopathy from stable hyperthyroidism. Most thyroid clonotypes expanded above 0.001 were also detected in blood.

The germline V gene encodes CDR1 MNHEY and CDR2 SVGAGI. CDR3 length: 15 residues. V was cut by 2 bases and J by 2 bases, with 13 bases left in between. The receptor comes from a woman aged 30 to 39 with Graves' ophthalmopathy. This rearrangement joins TRBV6-5 to TRBJ2-7; tentatively, D is TRBD1 (6 bases). Specimen: blood. The CDR3 sequence is CASSYRTENPYEQYF. The CDR3 nucleotides read TGTGCCAGCAGTTACAGGACAGAGAACCCCTACGAGCAGTACTTC.